The sample holds a few counts of the clone carrying this TCR beta chain. Germline CDR1 reads GTSNPN; CDR2 reads SVGIG (reference sequence). CDR3 length equals 14 residues. The V gene lost 2 bases and the J gene lost 7 bases, with 17 bases spanning the gap. This record belongs to a study of patients and donors after allogeneic stem cell transplantation. TCRdb re-called the RT-PCR reads through MiXCR, storing one row per CDR3 protein. The sample holds about a million distinct CDR3 sequences, 18% seen once. Sequencing used blood, either unsorted or a sorted T cell fraction (not recorded which). This chain connects TRBV30 to TRBJ1-2; a possible D gene is TRBD1 (5 bases). The clonotype was recovered from a human donor who was either an allogeneic HSCT recipient or a stem cell or donor lymphocyte infusion donor (not recorded which). It is not recorded whose cells these are; they may come from a transplant donor. The chain's CDR3 is CAWSLGTRMFGYTF. As DNA, the CDR3 is TGTGCCTGGAGTCTCGGGACCCGTATGTTTGGCTACACCTTC.